This TCR beta chain stems from a study of CD4 T cells in relation to SARS-CoV-2 and coronaviruses (dated by TCRdb to about 2021). At the level of the whole study: In the ViraFEST assay, PBMCs were grown with antigen for approximately 11 days, and TCR beta CDR3s were then sequenced to identify antigen-specific clonal expansions. Memory CD4+ T cell crossreactivity between SARS-CoV-2 and common cold coronavirus spike proteins was assessed at the TCR clonotype level in the study. An HIV-1 Nef peptide pool or a culture without peptide was used as the negative reference condition. The Adaptive Biotechnologies TCR-sequencing kit was used to sequence samples from a few pre-COVID donors and the naive versus memory experiments, whereas other data were Illumina-based. Expansion assays from other donors in the study were sequenced with a different, Illumina-based TCR-beta assay. Patient-derived lymphoblastoid cell lines were used to map the HLA restriction of shared crossreactive spike epitopes.

CD4+ T cells from unexposed donors were collected before the COVID-19 pandemic (2011-2018). After less than 13 days of culture, CD4+ T cells were isolated with the EasySep CD4+ T cell isolation kit. As far as cell numbers permitted, CD4+ T cells from unexposed donors were tested for reactivity against SARS-CoV-2 S and N as well as four spike pools from common cold coronaviruses. Two million PBMCs per well were cultured in IMDM with around 4.8% human AB serum and around 10 IU/ml IL-2. Half of the culture medium was replaced with fresh IL-2-containing medium on days 3 and 7. In general, every peptide culture condition was set up in three replicate wells. Leukapheresis product for the unexposed donors was purchased commercially. Ficoll-Paque PLUS gradient centrifugation was used to isolate PBMCs from either whole blood or leukapheresis product. PBMCs were either cryopreserved at -140 degrees C or used fresh in the expansion assay. The QIAamp Micro DNA Kit was used to extract genomic DNA from the CD4+ T cells.

Library method: the immunoSEQ multiplex PCR assay. Per the original workflow: Preprocessing removed nonproductive sequences and CDR3s not starting with C, not ending with F or W, or shorter than 7 amino acids. The MANAFEST web app was used to call antigen-specific clonotypes on the basis of expansion compared with the reference and with other culture wells. To be counted as positive, a clone had to show significant expansion compared with the reference culture, at an FDR below 0.05, in 2 of 3 replicate wells. Positive clones also required significant expansion versus all other tandem wells and an odds ratio above 5. After three terminal residues were trimmed from each end, CDR3 homology was quantified as pairwise Levenshtein distance using the stringdist R package. The immuneACCESS repertoire file appears here via TCRdb, limited to in-frame rearrangements. These files lack a portion of the clones; in checked studies, under half of the deficit traces to unresolved V genes, and the cause of the others is not known. V, J and clone size reflect that table, while D and trimming were determined from the DNA. Within this sample are 20,000 to 25,000 clones, with more than 70% of them counted one time only. The leading ten clones occupy approximately 13% of the sample.

V gives up 5 bases and J gives up 3 bases, and the segment between their germline ends measures 14 bases. Reading from cysteine to phenylalanine, the CDR3 counts 15 amino acids. The retained sequence is limited to the CDR3, 45 bases, with the frame set at the first base. The germline V gene (reference sequence) yields SEHNR for CDR1 and FQNEAQ for CDR2. Findings and caveats that apply to the study as a whole: Significantly weaker SARS-CoV-2-driven expansion was shown by crossreactive clones than by monoreactive clones, consistent with antigenic imprinting. Roughly 64% of donors had memory CD4+ clonotypes that crossrecognized SARS-CoV-2 and at least one common cold coronavirus spike. Small numbers of patients and of tested TCRs were a limitation of the study. Since the crossreactivity analysis centred on spike protein, crossreactivity against other viral proteins was not assessed. Because no donor provided both pre-pandemic and post-infection samples, tracing the source of pre-existing responses was limited.

The sample holds a few counts of this clone. What antigen it recognizes has not been identified. No base quality information exists; no much larger clone differs at one position. Sequenced: CD4+ T cells from PBMCs, cultured in vitro. The sequence came from a human donor in good health. The chain is made from TRBV7-9 and TRBJ2-1; no D gene is confidently identified. The DNA sequence is given as TGTGCCAGCAGCATGTGGTCAGGCAGCTACAATGAGCAGTTCTTC. Its coded protein is CASSMWSGSYNEQFF. Beyond the CDR3, the reference TRBV7-9 and TRBJ2-1 genes provide the residues; the full variable domain reads: DTGVSQNPRHKITKRGQNVTFRCDPISEHNRLYWYRQTLGQGPEFLTYFQNEAQLEKSRLLSDRFSAERPKGSFSTLEIQRTEQGDSAMYLCASSMWSGSYNEQFFGPGTRLTVL.